The T cell receptor (beta chain) under discussion was sequenced for a study of OX40 agonist ivuxolimab in advanced cancers. Libraries were prepared by immunoSEQ multiplex PCR; TCRdb keeps only in-frame clonotypes and omits some of them. The table records under 15,000 clones, around 83% of them present only once. The CDR3 has 13 residues. From germline, CDR1 is LNHDA and CDR2 SQIVND (reference sequence). The V and J ends lost 1 base and 4 bases respectively, with 5 bases between them. The source is an adult with an advanced solid tumor such as melanoma, head and neck, liver or kidney cancer. The sample in question was CD4+ or CD8+ T cells sorted from blood, obtained in a trial of the OX40 agonist ivuxolimab. This chain uses TRBV19 with TRBJ2-1, with no clear D. The CDR3 loop is CASSIGGYNEQFF. CDR3 DNA sequence: TGTGCCAGTAGTATAGGGGGTTACAATGAGCAGTTCTTC.